The 22 T cell receptor beta chains presented below share a single source sample, sequenced in a study of blood T cell repertoires in COVID-19. The assay was immunoSEQ multiplex PCR, and TCRdb's table has in-frame clones only and misses some. The sample has roughly 150,000 clones; 70% to 90% are singletons. The specimen sequenced was peripheral blood. The source is a man aged 60-69 years with acute or convalescent COVID-19.

The chain carries TRBV19 and TRBJ1-6; possible D gene TRBD1, 6 bases. This CDR3 comprises 16 residues. Germline loops: CDR1 LNHDA, CDR2 SQIVND (reference sequence). The V gene lost 5 bases and the J gene lost 0 bases, with 11 bases spanning the gap. The CDR3 protein is CASSRTANSYNSPLHF. As DNA, the CDR3 is TGTGCCAGTAGTCGGACAGCCAACTCCTATAATTCACCCCTCCACTTT.

This chain uses TRBV6-5 with TRBJ1-3; 8 positions match TRBD1. V lost 6 bases to trimming and J lost 0 bases; unmatched junction nucleotides: 4. The CDR3 runs to 15 residues. Germline CDR1 and CDR2: MNHEY and SVGAGI. In DNA, the CDR3 is TGTGCCAGCAGCGTAGGACAGGGCTCTGGAAACACCATATATTTT. It is translated as CASSVGQGSGNTIYF.

CDR3 coding DNA: TGTGCCAGCAGTGAAAAGTCGATCGGGGGACAGGGGGCGCGGGATCAGCCCCAGCATTTT. Translating it yields CASSEKSIGGQGARDQPQHF. J is TRBJ1-5 and V is TRBV6-1; 12 positions agree with TRBD1. CDR3 length: 20 amino acids. The junction had 16 bases not matched to a gene; V was cut back by 2 bases and J by 5 bases. CDR1 is MNHNS, CDR2 SASEGT, per germline.

The chain recombines TRBV27 with TRBJ1-6; no clear D gene. CDR1 MNHEY and CDR2 SMNVEV come from the germline V gene (reference sequence). V was shortened by 4 bases and J by 3 bases, with 4 bases between the two germline ends. The CDR3 runs to 13 residues. CDR3 region: CASSYIYNSPLHF. For the CDR3, the DNA is TGTGCCAGCAGTTACATCTATAATTCACCCCTCCACTTT.

The rearrangement joins TRBV12-3 or TRBV12-4 to TRBJ2-2; maybe TRBD2 (6 bases). Trimming took off 7 bases at V and 4 bases at J, with 10 bases between the two ends. The CDR3 loop spans 13 amino acids. The CDR3 loop is CASTQGGTGELFF. The CDR3 region has the DNA TGTGCCAGCACCCAGGGAGGCACCGGGGAGCTGTTTTTT.

This clone was seen more than once but under ten times. This chain connects TRBV6-5 to TRBJ1-4, with D tentatively TRBD1 (6 bases). The CDR3 runs 15 residues. Trimming shortened V by 0 bases and J by 8 bases, and 13 bases separated the two germline ends. Germline CDR1 MNHEY, CDR2 SVGAGI. The CDR3 sequence: CASSYSGAGVEKLFF. The CDR3 coding sequence is TGTGCCAGCAGTTACTCGGGGGCAGGGGTAGAAAAACTGTTTTTT.

The V call is TRBV7-6, the J call TRBJ2-7, with D hard to call. The V and J ends lost 1 base and 6 bases respectively, with 4 bases between them. The CDR3 loop spans 11 amino acids. Germline CDR1 reads SGHVS; CDR2 reads FNYEAQ. The CDR3 loop is CASSLGLEQYF. In DNA, the CDR3 is TGTGCCAGCAGCTTAGGGCTCGAGCAGTACTTC. Combining the CDR3 with reference TRBV7-6 and TRBJ2-7 gives the whole variable domain GAGVSQSPRYKVTKRGQDVALRCDPISGHVSLYWYRQALGQGPEFLTYFNYEAQQDKSGLPNDRFSAERPEGSISTLTIQRTEQRDSAMYRCASSLGLEQYFGPGTRLTVT.

The CDR3 reads CASRRDLSQEKLFF. As DNA, the CDR3 is TGTGCCAGCAGGCGGGACCTCTCCCAGGAAAAACTGTTTTTT. The chain uses TRBV6-6 and TRBJ1-4; possible D gene TRBD1, 5 bases. Looked up from germline, CDR1 is MNHNY and CDR2 is SVGAGI (reference sequence). The V end lost 6 bases, the J end lost 8 bases, and 16 bases lay between the germline ends. The CDR3 sequence is 14 residues long.

CDR3 region: CAWMSAGGRQETQYF. CDR3 DNA: TGTGCCTGGATGAGCGCGGGGGGAAGACAAGAGACCCAGTACTTC. The gene calls are TRBV30 and TRBJ2-5; TRBD2 matches at 8 bases. V was clipped by 4 bases and J by 2 bases; unmatched bases: 9. The CDR3 spans 15 residues. The germline gives CDR1 GTSNPN, CDR2 SVGIG (reference sequence).

This clone was seen only once. The V gene is TRBV15, the J gene TRBJ1-6; 8 nucleotides line up with TRBD1. This CDR3 has 13 residues. Losses at the gene ends were 4 bases for V and 11 bases for J; bases not matched to a gene: 4. Germline V gives CDR1 LNHNV, CDR2 YYDKDF (reference sequence). CDR3 sequence: CATSTEQGAPLHF. The CDR3 DNA reads as TGTGCCACCAGCACGGAACAGGGGGCACCCCTCCACTTT.

V usage is TRBV10-3 and J usage is TRBJ2-5; 10 nucleotides match TRBD1. CDR3 length equals 17 residues. Trimming took 0 bases from V and 5 from J; bases not matched to a gene: 9. The V gene's germline CDR1 is ENHRY and CDR2 SYGVKD. The DNA for the CDR3 is TGTGCCATCAGTGAGTCTAGTGGGACAGGGGCGAGGGAGACCCAGTACTTC. Its translation is CAISESSGTGARETQYF.

This sequence joins TRBV5-8 and TRBJ1-2, with a weak D call TRBD1 (6 bases). The V gene lost 2 bases and the J gene lost 6 bases, with 14 bases spanning the gap. The CDR3 contains 14 residues. CDR1 SGHTS and CDR2 YDEGEE come from the germline V gene. In DNA form, the CDR3 reads TGTGCCAGCAGCTTTTACAGGGTAGAGGATGGCTACACCTTC. Translation gives CASSFYRVEDGYTF.

The CDR3 loop reads CASSFLDPRDEQYF. In nucleotides, the CDR3 is TGCGCCAGCAGCTTTTTGGACCCACGGGATGAGCAGTACTTC. The genes are TRBV5-1 and TRBJ2-7, with a weak D call TRBD2 (5 bases). Looked up from germline, CDR1 is SGHRS and CDR2 is YFSETQ. The CDR3 totals 14 residues. Trimming removed 2 bases at V and 7 bases at J, with 16 bases between.

V usage is TRBV6-5 and J usage is TRBJ2-1, with TRBD1 as a possible D gene (5 bases). The CDR3 has 13 amino acids. CDR1 is MNHEY, CDR2 SVGAGI, per germline. Trimming removed 5 bases at V and 9 bases at J, with 14 bases between. The CDR3 DNA sequence: TGTGCCAGCAGTAATGGACACAAGGTTGAGCAGTTCTTC. This encodes CASSNGHKVEQFF.

CDR3 sequence: CASTVSRYYGYTF. CDR3 nucleotide sequence: TGTGCCAGCACCGTTAGTCGCTACTATGGCTACACCTTC. V gene TRBV12-3 or TRBV12-4 combines with J gene TRBJ1-2, with no clear D. There are 13 residues in the CDR3. The germline V and J ends were trimmed by 7 bases and 3 bases, with 12 bases remaining between them.

The chain is built from TRBV6-5 and TRBJ2-1; D may be TRBD2 (6 bases). Germline V CDR1 and CDR2: MNHEY, SVGAGI. CDR3 size: 14 residues. Trimming took off 0 bases at V and 10 bases at J, with 13 bases between the two ends. The CDR3 loop is CASSYSGGRGEQFF. In nucleotides, the CDR3 is TGTGCCAGCAGTTACTCCGGAGGGCGTGGAGAGCAGTTCTTC.

The chain carries TRBV7-2 and TRBJ2-7; 9 positions agree with TRBD2. This CDR3 comprises 16 residues. J gave up 3 bases and V 1 base, and 7 bases lay outside the gene matches. The germline gives CDR1 SGHTA, CDR2 FQGNSA. This CDR3 reads CASSLGLAGRDYEQYF. DNA for the CDR3: TGTGCCAGCAGCTTAGGGCTAGCGGGAAGAGACTACGAGCAGTACTTC.

This clone came up once. Relative to the germline gene, one junction end is altered; a read error may explain this. This chain links TRBV7-7 with TRBJ1-6; D remains unclear. The CDR3 length is 13 residues. The V gene's germline CDR1 is SSHAT and CDR2 FNYEAQ (reference sequence). For the CDR3, the DNA is TGTGCTAGCAGTCTTGCCCTAGGTTCACCCCTCCACTTT. Translated: CASSLALGSPLHF.

The chain joins TRBV5-1 to TRBJ1-2, with 7 bases that match TRBD1. V gave up 3 bases and J gave up 7 bases; unmatched junction bases: 12. Per germline, CDR1 SGHRS and CDR2 YFSETQ. This CDR3 has 15 residues. Here the CDR3 DNA reads TGCGCCAGCAGCTCCACTGACAGGGCAGAGAGTGGCTACACCTTC. Residues: CASSSTDRAESGYTF. Using reference TRBV5-1 and TRBJ1-2 for the parts outside the CDR3, the full variable domain is KAGVTQTPRYLIKTRGQQVTLSCSPISGHRSVSWYQQTPGQGLQFLFEYFSETQRNKGNFPGRFSGRQFSNSRSEMNVSTLELGDSALYLCASSSTDRAESGYTFGSGTRLTVV.

This sequence joins TRBV7-2 and TRBJ2-7; D is ambiguous. V dropped 3 bases and J dropped 4 bases, with 10 bases sitting between them. Germline loops: CDR1 SGHTA, CDR2 FQGNSA. The CDR3 contains 13 residues. DNA for the CDR3: TGTGCCAGCAGCTTGGGCAGTTTATACGAGCAGTACTTC. Translated, it gives CASSLGSLYEQYF.

DNA of the CDR3: TGTGCCAGCAGCCAAACAGCCTCGACTGGAAACACCATATATTTT. It specifies CASSQTASTGNTIYF. The chain joins TRBV3-1 (or the pseudogene TRBV3-2) to TRBJ1-3; D is ambiguous. The CDR3 loop spans 15 amino acids. CDR1 LGHDT and CDR2 YNNKEL come from the germline V gene (reference sequence). Trimming shortened V by 2 bases and J by 2 bases, and 10 bases separated the two germline ends.

In this sample, this clone turned up once. V gene TRBV27 combines with J gene TRBJ2-3, with 7 bases aligning to TRBD1. CDR1 is MNHEY, CDR2 SMNVEV, per germline (reference sequence). With 5 bases clipped from V and 4 bases from J, the junction kept 9 bases outside the gene matches. This CDR3 is 15 amino acids long. This chain's CDR3 is CASSTPRQGADTQYF. The CDR3 DNA sequence: TGTGCCAGCAGTACTCCAAGACAGGGTGCAGATACGCAGTATTTT.